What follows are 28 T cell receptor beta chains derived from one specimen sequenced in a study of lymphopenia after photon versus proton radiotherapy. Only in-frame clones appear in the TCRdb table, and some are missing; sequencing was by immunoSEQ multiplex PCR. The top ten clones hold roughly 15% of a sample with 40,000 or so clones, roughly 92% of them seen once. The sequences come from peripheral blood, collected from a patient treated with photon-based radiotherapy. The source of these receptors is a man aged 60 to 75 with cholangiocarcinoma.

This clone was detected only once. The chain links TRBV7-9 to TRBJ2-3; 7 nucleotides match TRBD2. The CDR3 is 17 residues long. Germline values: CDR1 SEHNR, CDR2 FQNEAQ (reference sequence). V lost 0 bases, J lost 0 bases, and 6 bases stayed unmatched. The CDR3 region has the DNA TGTGCCAGCAGCTTAGCTGAACTAGCGCCTAGCACAGATACGCAGTATTTT. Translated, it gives CASSLAELAPSTDTQYF.

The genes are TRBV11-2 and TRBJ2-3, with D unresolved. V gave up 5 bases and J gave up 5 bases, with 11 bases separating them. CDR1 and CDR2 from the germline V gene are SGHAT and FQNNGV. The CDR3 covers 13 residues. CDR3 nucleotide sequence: TGTGCCAGCAGCCCTAGAGGTAGAGATACGCAGTATTTT. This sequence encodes CASSPRGRDTQYF.

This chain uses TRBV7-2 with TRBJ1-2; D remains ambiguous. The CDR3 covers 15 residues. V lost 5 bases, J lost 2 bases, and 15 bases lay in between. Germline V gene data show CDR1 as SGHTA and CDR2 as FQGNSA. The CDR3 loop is CASSPPRGWNYGYTF. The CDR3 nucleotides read TGTGCCAGCAGCCCTCCCCGCGGTTGGAACTATGGCTACACCTTC. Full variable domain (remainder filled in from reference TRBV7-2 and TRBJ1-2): GAGVSQSPSNKVTEKGKDVELRCDPISGHTALYWYRQSLGQGLEFLIYFQGNSAPDKSGLPSDRFSAERTGGSVSTLTIQRTQQEDSAVYLCASSPPRGWNYGYTFGSGTRLTVV.

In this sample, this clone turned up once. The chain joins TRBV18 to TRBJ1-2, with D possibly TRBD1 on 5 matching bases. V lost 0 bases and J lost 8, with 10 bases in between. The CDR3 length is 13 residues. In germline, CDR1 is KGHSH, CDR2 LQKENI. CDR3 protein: CASSPPARDGYTF. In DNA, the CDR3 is TGTGCCAGCTCACCACCCGCCAGGGACGGCTACACCTTC.

This chain's CDR3 is CASSPAVANNEQFF. CDR3 bases: TGTGCCAGCAGCCCAGCGGTAGCGAACAATGAGCAGTTCTTC. J is TRBJ2-1 and V is TRBV7-2; D may be TRBD2 (5 bases). The germline CDR1 and CDR2 sequences are SGHTA and FQGNSA. With 5 bases removed from V and 5 bases from J, the gap between germline ends came to 13 bases. The CDR3 contains 14 residues.

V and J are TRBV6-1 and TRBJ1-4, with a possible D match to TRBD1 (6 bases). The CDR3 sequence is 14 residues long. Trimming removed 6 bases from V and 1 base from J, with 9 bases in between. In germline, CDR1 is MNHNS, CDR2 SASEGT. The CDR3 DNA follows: TGTGCCAGCAGAGTGACAGGAACTAATGAAAAACTGTTTTTT. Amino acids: CASRVTGTNEKLFF.

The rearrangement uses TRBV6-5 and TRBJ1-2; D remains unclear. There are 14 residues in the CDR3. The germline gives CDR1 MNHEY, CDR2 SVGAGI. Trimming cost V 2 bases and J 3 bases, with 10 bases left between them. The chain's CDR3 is CASSYGGRYYGYTF. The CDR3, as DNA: TGTGCCAGCAGTTACGGTGGGCGTTACTATGGCTACACCTTC.

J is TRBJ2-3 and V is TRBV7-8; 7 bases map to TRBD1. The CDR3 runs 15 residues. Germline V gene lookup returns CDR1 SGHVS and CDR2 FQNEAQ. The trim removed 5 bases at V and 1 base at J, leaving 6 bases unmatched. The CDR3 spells CASSLRDRGTDTQYF. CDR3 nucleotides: TGTGCCAGCAGCCTCCGGGACAGAGGCACAGATACGCAGTATTTT.

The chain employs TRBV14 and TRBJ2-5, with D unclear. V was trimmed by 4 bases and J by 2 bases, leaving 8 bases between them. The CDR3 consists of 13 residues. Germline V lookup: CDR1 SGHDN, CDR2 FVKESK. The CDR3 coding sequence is TGTGCCAGCAGCCGGTTCAAACAAGAGACCCAGTACTTC. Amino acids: CASSRFKQETQYF.

In DNA form, the CDR3 reads TGTGCCAGCAGCTTTGACAGTGCCGGGGAGCTGTTTTTT. Translating it yields CASSFDSAGELFF. The chain carries TRBV11-3 and TRBJ2-2, with D tentatively TRBD1 (5 bases). V was clipped by 3 bases and J by 6 bases, with 8 bases between them. This CDR3 spans 13 amino acids. Germline assignment: CDR1 SGHNT and CDR2 YENEEA. Using reference TRBV11-3 and TRBJ2-2 for the parts outside the CDR3, the full variable domain is EAGVVQSPRYKIIEKKQPVAFWCNPISGHNTLYWYLQNLGQGPELLIRYENEEAVDDSQLPKDRFSAERLKGVDSTLKIQPAELGDSAVYLCASSFDSAGELFFGEGSRLTVL.

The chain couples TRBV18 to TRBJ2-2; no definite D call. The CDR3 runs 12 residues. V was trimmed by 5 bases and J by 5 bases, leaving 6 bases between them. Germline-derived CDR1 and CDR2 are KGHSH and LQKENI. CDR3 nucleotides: TGTGCCAGCTCATACGGTACCGGGGAGCTGTTTTTT. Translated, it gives CASSYGTGELFF.

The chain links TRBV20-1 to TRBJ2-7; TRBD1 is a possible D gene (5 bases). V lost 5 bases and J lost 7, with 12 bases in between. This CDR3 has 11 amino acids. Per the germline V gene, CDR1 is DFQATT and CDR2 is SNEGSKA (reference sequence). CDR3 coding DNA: TGCAGTGCTTCTCAGGGTGGAGAGCAGTACTTC. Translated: CSASQGGEQYF.

The CDR3 reads CASSLSGVTQYF. The CDR3 nucleotides are TGTGCCAGCAGCTTATCAGGGGTGACCCAGTACTTC. The chain has TRBV7-9 and TRBJ2-5; tentative D call: TRBD1 (6 bases). The CDR3 loop spans 12 amino acids. Germline V gene lookup returns CDR1 SEHNR and CDR2 FQNEAQ (reference sequence). The V end was cut by 2 bases, the J end by 7 bases, with 8 bases between.

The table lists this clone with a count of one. CDR3 bases: TGTGCCAGCAGTTTAGGGTTGGGACAGGGGACATACGAGCAGTACTTC. As protein: CASSLGLGQGTYEQYF. The chain employs TRBV28 and TRBJ2-7, with TRBD1 matching over 10 bases. V shed 2 bases and J 4 bases; nucleotides not matched to a gene: 8. This CDR3 comprises 16 residues. Germline V CDR1 and CDR2: MDHEN, SYDVKM.

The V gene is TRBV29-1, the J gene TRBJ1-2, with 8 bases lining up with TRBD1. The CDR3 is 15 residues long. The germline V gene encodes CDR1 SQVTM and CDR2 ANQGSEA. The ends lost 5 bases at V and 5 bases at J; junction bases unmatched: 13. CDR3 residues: CSVQTDWTGSYGYTF. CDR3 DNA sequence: TGCAGCGTTCAAACCGACTGGACAGGGTCGTATGGCTACACCTTC.

CDR3 loop: CASSVSREGYTF. The CDR3 DNA reads as TGTGCCAGCAGCGTCTCCAGGGAAGGCTACACCTTC. V is TRBV5-5 and J is TRBJ1-2; a weak D match, TRBD1 (5 bases). CDR1 is SGHKS and CDR2 is YYEKEE in the germline V gene (reference sequence). The V end lost 4 bases, the J end lost 8 bases, and 12 bases lay between the germline ends. The CDR3 has 12 amino acids.

The CDR3 DNA follows: TGTGCCAGCAGCTCTCCCGGGACAGGGGGCAGATCCTACAATGAGCAGTTCTTC. Protein: CASSSPGTGGRSYNEQFF. The chain recombines TRBV5-4 with TRBJ2-1, with 12 bases lining up with TRBD1. Looked up from germline, CDR1 is SGHNT and CDR2 is YYREEE (reference sequence). V lost 3 bases and J lost 1; bases outside the gene matches: 8. There are 18 residues in the CDR3.

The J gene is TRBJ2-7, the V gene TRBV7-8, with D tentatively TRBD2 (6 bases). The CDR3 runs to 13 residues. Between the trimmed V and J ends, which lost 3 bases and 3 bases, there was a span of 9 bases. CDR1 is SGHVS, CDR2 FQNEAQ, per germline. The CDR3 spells CASSLEGYYEQYF. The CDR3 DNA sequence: TGTGCCAGCAGCTTGGAGGGTTACTACGAGCAGTACTTC.

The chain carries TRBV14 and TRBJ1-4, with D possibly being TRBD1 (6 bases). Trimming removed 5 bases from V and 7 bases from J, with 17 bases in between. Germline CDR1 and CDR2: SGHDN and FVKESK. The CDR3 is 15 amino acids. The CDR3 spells CASSESQGLTEKLFF. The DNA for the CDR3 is TGTGCCAGCAGCGAATCCCAGGGGCTGACTGAAAAACTGTTTTTT.

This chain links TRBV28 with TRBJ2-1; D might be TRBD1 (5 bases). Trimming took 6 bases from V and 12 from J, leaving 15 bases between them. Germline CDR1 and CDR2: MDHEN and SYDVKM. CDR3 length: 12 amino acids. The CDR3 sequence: CASSLPTGAQFF. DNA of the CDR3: TGTGCCAGCAGCCTCCCTACAGGCGCGCAGTTCTTC. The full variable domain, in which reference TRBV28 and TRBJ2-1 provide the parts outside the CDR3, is DVKVTQSSRYLVKRTGEKVFLECVQDMDHENMFWYRQDPGLGLRLIYFSYDVKMKEKGDIPEGYSVSREKKERFSLILESASTNQTSMYLCASSLPTGAQFFGPGTRLTVL.

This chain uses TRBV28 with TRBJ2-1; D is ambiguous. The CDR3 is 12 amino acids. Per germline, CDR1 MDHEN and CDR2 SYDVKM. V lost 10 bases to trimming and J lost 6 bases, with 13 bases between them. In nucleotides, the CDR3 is TGTGCCACCAAGGGTGATATCAATGAGCAGTTCTTC. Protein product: CATKGDINEQFF.

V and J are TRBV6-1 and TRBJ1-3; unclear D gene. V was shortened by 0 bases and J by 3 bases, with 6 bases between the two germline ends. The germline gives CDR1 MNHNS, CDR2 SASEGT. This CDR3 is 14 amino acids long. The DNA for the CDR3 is TGTGCCAGCAGTGAAGCGCTTGGTGGAAACACCATATATTTT. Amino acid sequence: CASSEALGGNTIYF.

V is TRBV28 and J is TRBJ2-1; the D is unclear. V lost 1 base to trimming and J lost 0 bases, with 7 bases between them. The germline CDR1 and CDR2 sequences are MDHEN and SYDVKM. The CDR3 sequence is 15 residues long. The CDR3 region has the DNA TGTGCCAGCAGTTTATCTGGTAGCTCCTACAATGAGCAGTTCTTC. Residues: CASSLSGSSYNEQFF.

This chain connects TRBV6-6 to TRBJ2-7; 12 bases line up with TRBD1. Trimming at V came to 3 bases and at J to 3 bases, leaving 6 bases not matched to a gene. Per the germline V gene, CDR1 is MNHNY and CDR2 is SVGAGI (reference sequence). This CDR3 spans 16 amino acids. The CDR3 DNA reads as TGTGCCAGCAGTTATCTGGGACAGGGGGCTTTCTACGAGCAGTACTTC. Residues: CASSYLGQGAFYEQYF.

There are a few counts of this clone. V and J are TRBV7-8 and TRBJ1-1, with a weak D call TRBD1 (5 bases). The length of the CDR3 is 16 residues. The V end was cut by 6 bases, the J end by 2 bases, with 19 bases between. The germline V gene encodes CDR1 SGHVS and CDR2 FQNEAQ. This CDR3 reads CASSHLLRQQNTEAFF. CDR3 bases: TGTGCCAGCAGTCACCTGCTCCGACAGCAAAACACTGAAGCTTTCTTT.

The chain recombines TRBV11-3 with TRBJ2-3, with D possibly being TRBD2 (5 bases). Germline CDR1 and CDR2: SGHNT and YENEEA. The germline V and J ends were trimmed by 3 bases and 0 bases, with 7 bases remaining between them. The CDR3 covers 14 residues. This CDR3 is CASSFGGSTDTQYF. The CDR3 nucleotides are TGTGCCAGCAGCTTTGGCGGGAGCACAGATACGCAGTATTTT.

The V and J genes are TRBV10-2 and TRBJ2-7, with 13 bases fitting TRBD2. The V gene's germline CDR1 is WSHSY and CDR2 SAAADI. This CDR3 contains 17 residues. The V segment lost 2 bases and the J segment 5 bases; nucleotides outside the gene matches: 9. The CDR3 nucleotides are TGCGCCAGCAGTGAGACCTGGACTAGCGGGAGTCGCAACGAGCAGTACTTC. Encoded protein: CASSETWTSGSRNEQYF.

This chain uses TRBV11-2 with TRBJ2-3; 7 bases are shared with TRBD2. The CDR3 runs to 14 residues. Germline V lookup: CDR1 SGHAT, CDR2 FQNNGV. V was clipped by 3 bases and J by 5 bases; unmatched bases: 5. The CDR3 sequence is CASSLDGGIDTQYF. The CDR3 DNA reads TGTGCCAGCAGCTTGGACGGGGGGATAGATACGCAGTATTTT.